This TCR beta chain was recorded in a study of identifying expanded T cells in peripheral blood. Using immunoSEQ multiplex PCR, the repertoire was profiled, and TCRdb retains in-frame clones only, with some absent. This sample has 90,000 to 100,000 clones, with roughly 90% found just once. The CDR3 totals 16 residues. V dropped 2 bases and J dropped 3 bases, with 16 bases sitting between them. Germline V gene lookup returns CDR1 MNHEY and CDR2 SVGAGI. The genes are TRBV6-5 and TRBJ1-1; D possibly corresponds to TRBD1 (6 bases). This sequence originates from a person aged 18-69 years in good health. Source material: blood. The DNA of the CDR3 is TGTGCCAGCAGTTACGACGTTCGGGGGGGCGACACTGAAGCTTTCTTT. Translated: CASSYDVRGGDTEAFF.